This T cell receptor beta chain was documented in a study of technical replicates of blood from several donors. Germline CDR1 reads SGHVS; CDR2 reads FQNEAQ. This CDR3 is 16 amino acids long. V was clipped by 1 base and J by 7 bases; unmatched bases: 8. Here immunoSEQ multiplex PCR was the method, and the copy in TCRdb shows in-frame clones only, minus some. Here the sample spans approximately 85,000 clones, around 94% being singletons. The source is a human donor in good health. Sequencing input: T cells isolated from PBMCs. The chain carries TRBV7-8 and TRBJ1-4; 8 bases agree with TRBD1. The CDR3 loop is CASSLDSGGPGEKLFF. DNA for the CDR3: TGTGCCAGCAGCTTAGATTCAGGGGGCCCGGGTGAAAAACTGTTTTTT.